This note documents a single TCR beta chain sequence. Its antigen is unknown. No DNA is shown, since the ends of the CDR3 on it are uncertain; the CDR3 is the one TCRdb lists. Some clones are missing from TCRdb's copy, which holds only in-frame ones; the method was immunoSEQ multiplex PCR. The sample includes approximately 140,000 clones, about 87% of them seen just once. The data derive from a study of T cell responses to AZD1222 COVID-19 vaccine. Overall study findings and caveats: Every sample of the repertoires postdated the peak T cell response.

Germline V gene lookup returns CDR1 SGHTA and CDR2 FQGNSA. The CDR3 adds up to 14 amino acids, both ends counted. The receptor's source is an adult in good health. This chain connects TRBV7-2 to TRBJ1-2. This material consisted of peripheral blood, taken on day 0 of AZD1222 vaccination. CDR3 in amino acids: CASTSGPQDYGYTF.